A selection of T cell receptor beta chains follows, all from one sample in a study of blood T cell repertoires in COVID-19. Sequencing used immunoSEQ multiplex PCR; TCRdb keeps in-frame clones, though not all of them. The table shows almost 400,000 clones, with around nine tenths occurring only once. The sequencing sample was made of PBMCs or T cells enriched from blood (not recorded which). These receptor sequences come from a young woman with acute COVID-19. Both conserved end residues are part of each CDR3. D genes are given only for firm matches. Some rows have no size entry. The others give once, few or many, or a class for an expanded clone.

len	abundance	d_gene	v_gene	j_gene	CDR3aa	CDR3nt
15	once	-	TRBV29-1	TRBJ2-3	CSVEWSSTYTDTQYF	TGCAGCGTTGAATGGTCTAGCACCTACACAGATACGCAGTATTTT
15	-	TRBD1	TRBV6-5	TRBJ1-1	CASRGQATQNTEAFF	TGTGCCAGCAGAGGACAGGCGACCCAGAACACTGAAGCTTTCTTT
14	-	-	TRBV3-1/TRBV3-2	TRBJ2-1	CASSRLSSYNEQFF	TGTGCCAGCTCCAGGTTAAGCTCCTACAATGAGCAGTTCTTC
15	-	-	TRBV6-5	TRBJ2-7	CASRIAQGSSYEQYF	TGTGCCAGCAGGATCGCCCAGGGGTCCTCCTACGAGCAGTACTTC
16	-	-	TRBV19	TRBJ1-4	CASSTRTDSTNEKLFF	TGTGCCAGTAGTACTCGGACAGATTCAACTAATGAAAAACTGTTTTTT
14	-	TRBD2	TRBV5-1	TRBJ2-1	CASSLAGPRDEQFF	TGCGCCAGCAGCTTAGCGGGGCCAAGGGATGAGCAGTTCTTC
16	once	TRBD2	TRBV7-3	TRBJ2-1	CASSLTGGAPYNEQFF	TGTGCCAGCAGCTTAACCGGGGGGGCCCCCTACAATGAGCAGTTCTTC
15	-	TRBD2	TRBV5-1	TRBJ2-1	CASSLGTRLDNEQFF	TGCGCCAGCAGCCTCGGGACTAGACTAGACAATGAGCAGTTCTTC
15	-	-	TRBV7-7	TRBJ2-1	CASSRDSSYNNEQFF	TGTGCCAGCAGCCGGGACTCGTCTTATAACAATGAGCAGTTCTTC
15	-	TRBD1	TRBV5-1	TRBJ2-2	CASSPGQGNTGELFF	TGCGCCAGCAGCCCGGGACAGGGAAACACCGGGGAGCTGTTTTTT
14	-	-	TRBV7-2	TRBJ1-6	CASSSGGAGSPLHF	TGTGCCAGCAGCTCAGGCGGCGCGGGTTCACCCCTCCACTTT
14	once	TRBD1	TRBV30	TRBJ2-5	CAWSRTGGRETQYF	TGTGCCTGGAGTCGGACAGGGGGTAGGGAGACCCAGTACTTC
16	-	TRBD2	TRBV11-1	TRBJ2-3	CASSFLTGGGTDTQYF	TGTGCCAGCAGCTTTCTTACGGGGGGGGGCACAGATACGCAGTATTTT
13	-	TRBD1	TRBV2	TRBJ2-7	CAIGGQGLWEQYF	TGTGCCATTGGGGGACAGGGGTTATGGGAGCAGTACTTC
14	-	-	TRBV6-5	TRBJ2-3	CASSYSQSTDTQYF	TGTGCCAGCAGTTATTCACAAAGTACAGATACGCAGTATTTT
11	-	-	TRBV20-1	TRBJ1-4	CSAPYREKLFF	TGCAGTGCTCCGTATCGGGAAAAACTGTTTTTT
15	-	TRBD2	TRBV6-5	TRBJ2-3	CASSRTSGGTDTQYF	TGTGCCAGCAGCCGGACTAGCGGGGGCACAGATACGCAGTATTTT
16	-	TRBD1	TRBV7-2	TRBJ1-4	CASSTKTGPTNEKLFF	TGTGCCAGCAGTACCAAGACAGGGCCAACTAATGAAAAACTGTTTTTT
17	-	-	TRBV7-8	TRBJ1-3	CASSLVGRQSSGNTIYF	TGTGCCAGCAGCTTAGTGGGCAGGCAAAGCTCTGGAAACACCATATATTTT
15	-	-	TRBV19	TRBJ1-5	CASNYRVNIHQPQHF	TGTGCCAGTAATTACAGGGTTAATATCCATCAGCCCCAGCATTTT
15	-	TRBD2	TRBV3-1/TRBV3-2	TRBJ2-4	CASSQWRGGSLIQYF	TGTGCCAGCAGCCAATGGCGGGGGGGCTCTCTCATTCAGTACTTC
14	-	TRBD2	TRBV7-3	TRBJ2-3	CASSSGLVVDTQYF	TGTGCCAGCAGCTCGGGACTAGTTGTGGATACGCAGTATTTT
13	-	-	TRBV5-1	TRBJ1-1	CASSLAVNTEAFF	TGCGCCAGCAGCCTGGCGGTGAACACTGAAGCTTTCTTT
17	-	-	TRBV4-3	TRBJ2-4	CASSQVGLEYTKNIQYF	TGCGCCAGCAGCCAAGTGGGACTTGAGTATACCAAAAACATTCAGTACTTC
15	-	-	TRBV5-1	TRBJ1-5	CASSPGTNSNQPQHF	TGCGCCAGCAGCCCCGGGACAAATAGCAATCAGCCCCAGCATTTT
17	once	TRBD1	TRBV5-5	TRBJ1-5	CASSPRGQLYSNQPQHF	TGTGCCAGCAGCCCTAGGGGACAGCTCTATAGCAATCAGCCCCAGCATTTT
13	-	-	TRBV18	TRBJ1-4	CASSRATNEKLFF	TGTGCCAGCTCACGCGCAACTAATGAAAAACTGTTTTTT
15	-	-	TRBV19	TRBJ2-3	CASSKGGTSTDTQYF	TGTGCCAGTAGTAAGGGCGGGACTAGCACAGATACGCAGTATTTT
18	-	TRBD2	TRBV5-1	TRBJ2-7	CASSSGASGGGSVYEQYF	TGCGCCAGCAGCTCCGGGGCTAGCGGGGGAGGTAGCGTCTACGAGCAGTACTTC
15	-	-	TRBV9	TRBJ1-1	CTSSSSALMNTEAFF	TGTACCAGCAGCTCCTCCGCGCTCATGAACACTGAAGCTTTCTTT
14	-	TRBD2	TRBV7-9	TRBJ2-7	CASSPVAGGHEQYF	TGTGCCAGCAGCCCAGTAGCGGGGGGCCACGAGCAGTACTTC
14	-	TRBD1	TRBV4-3	TRBJ1-5	CASGPGGRNQPQHF	TGCGCCAGCGGACCAGGGGGCCGCAATCAGCCCCAGCATTTT
16	-	TRBD1	TRBV4-3	TRBJ1-4	CASSPRPTGDSEKLFF	TGCGCCAGCAGCCCCCGACCTACAGGGGATAGTGAAAAACTGTTTTTT
15	-	-	TRBV27	TRBJ2-3	CASSLYRAGTDTQYF	TGTGCCAGCAGTCTCTACAGGGCGGGCACAGATACGCAGTATTTT
14	-	-	TRBV2	TRBJ2-1	CASSDIGLVGGQFF	TGTGCCAGCAGTGATATCGGCCTAGTGGGTGGGCAGTTCTTC